The TCR beta chain under discussion was sequenced for a study of blood T cell repertoires in COVID-19. About the study: Donors in the United States, Italy and Spain gave samples during acute or convalescent COVID-19. PBMCs, B-cell-depleted T cells, or T cells provided the cDNA or gDNA that made up the material.

Seattle-derived patients entered the study during active infection and were followed longitudinally. Authors' data handling: Nucleated cell counts were estimated from reference gene primer amplification. Assay used: immunoSEQ multiplex PCR; TCRdb lists only in-frame clones, some missing. Clone size and the V and J calls come from that table; the DNA yielded D and trimming. The table shows about 270,000 clones, with approximately 87% occurring only once. The CDR3 spans 13 residues. Germline V gene data show CDR1 as MNHNS and CDR2 as SASEGT. V was pared by 2 bases and J by 6 bases, with 11 bases between.

This sequence joins TRBV6-1 and TRBJ2-7; maybe TRBD1 (6 bases). This clonotype originated in a woman aged 25 to 39 with COVID-19, enrolled during active disease. Input material: peripheral blood. The CDR3: CASSEWGQAEQYF. The CDR3 DNA follows: TGTGCCAGCAGTGAATGGGGGCAGGCCGAGCAGTACTTC.